This T cell receptor (beta chain) was recorded in a study of T cells in Graves' hyperthyroidism and ophthalmopathy. Study-wide results and caveats: Most clonotypes expanded in thyroid above 0.001 were likewise present in blood.

Points on this clonotype: Antigen specificity is unknown.

Those patients with uncontrolled infection, other autoimmune disease, pregnancy or lactation were excluded. The sample of blood was obtained at first hyperthyroidism diagnosis (before any ophthalmopathy symptoms). The PBMCs were taken from about 10 ml of fresh peripheral blood. The CDR3 is 15 residues long. Germline values: CDR1 SGHAT, CDR2 FQNNGV. V shed 6 bases and J 4 bases; nucleotides not matched to a gene: 11. Amplified TCR beta CDR3 regions came from RNA transcripts. HTBI primers were the set used in a first-round RT-PCR of the TCR CDR3. Each CDR3 protein gets one entry after TCRdb re-called the multiplex PCR reads with MiXCR. The table lists approximately 370,000 distinct CDR3 sequences, about 18% of them singletons.

This clonotype was sampled from a woman aged 25 to 39 with Graves' hyperthyroidism that later progressed to Graves' ophthalmopathy. The sample taken for sequencing was blood. The J gene is TRBJ2-5, the V gene TRBV11-2, with 7 positions matching TRBD1. CDR3 coding DNA: TGTGCCAGCAGACCCACTCTGACAGGGTCAGAGACCCAGTACTTC. Translating it yields CASRPTLTGSETQYF. The full variable domain, in which reference TRBV11-2 and TRBJ2-5 provide the parts outside the CDR3, is EAGVAQSPRYKIIEKRQSVAFWCNPISGHATLYWYQQILGQGPKLLIQFQNNGVVDDSQLPKDRFSAERLKGVDSTLKIQPAKLEDSAVYLCASRPTLTGSETQYFGPGTRLLVL.